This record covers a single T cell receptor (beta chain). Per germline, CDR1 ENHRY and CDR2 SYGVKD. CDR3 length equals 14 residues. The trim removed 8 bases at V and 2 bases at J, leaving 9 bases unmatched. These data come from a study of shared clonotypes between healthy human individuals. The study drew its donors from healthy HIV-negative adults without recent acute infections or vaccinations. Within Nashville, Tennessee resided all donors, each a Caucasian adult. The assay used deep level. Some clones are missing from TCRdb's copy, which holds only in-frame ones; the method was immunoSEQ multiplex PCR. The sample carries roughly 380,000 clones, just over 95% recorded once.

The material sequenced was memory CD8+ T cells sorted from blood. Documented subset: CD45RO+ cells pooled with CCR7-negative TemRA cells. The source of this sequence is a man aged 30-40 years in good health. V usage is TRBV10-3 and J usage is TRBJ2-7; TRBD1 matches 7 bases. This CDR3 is CAIGKTTGAYEQYF. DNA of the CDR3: TGTGCCATCGGCAAAACCACAGGGGCCTACGAGCAGTACTTC.